Listed below are T cell receptor beta chains from one sample, sequenced in a study of blood T cell repertoires in COVID-19. Sequencing used immunoSEQ multiplex PCR; TCRdb keeps in-frame clones, though not all of them. The table has 300,000 to 450,000 clones, around 87% seen once. Sequences were obtained from peripheral blood. The source is a woman aged 60-75 years with COVID-19, enrolled during active disease. CDR3s leave out the opening cysteine and the closing phenylalanine or tryptophan. D genes are given only for firm matches.

>TRBJ1-1|TRBV15|TRBD1
ATSRNSGTGRTEAF
>TRBJ1-2|TRBV28|TRBD1
ASRVAGGSYGYT
>TRBJ2-5|TRBV10-2|.
ASARGQAQETQY
>TRBJ2-5|TRBV5-1|.
ASRAAMQETQY
>TRBJ2-1|TRBV6-2/TRBV6-3|TRBD2
ASRYRLAGYNEQF
>TRBJ2-1|TRBV2|TRBD2
ASRRGGREQF
>TRBJ2-5|TRBV28|TRBD1
ASKPQDRGRETQY
>TRBJ2-7|TRBV18|.
ASSPGLTAYEQY
>TRBJ2-3|TRBV7-6|.
ASSLEGVGGTDTQY
>TRBJ2-5|TRBV7-2|.
ASSLNTGSETQY
>TRBJ1-5|TRBV3-1/TRBV3-2|TRBD1
ASSQSGGPQH
>TRBJ2-5|TRBV30|.
AWSVLLGREETQY
>TRBJ2-2|TRBV4-1|.
ASSLTLGLGTGELF
>TRBJ2-1|TRBV4-1|.
ASSQAEQNYNEQF
>TRBJ2-1|TRBV12-5|TRBD2
ASGLFPLAGKHEQF
>TRBJ2-7|TRBV5-4|.
ASSLGQNSYEQY
>TRBJ2-1|TRBV14|TRBD2
ASSAGTSGYNEQF
>TRBJ1-5|TRBV19|TRBD1
ASNRDRSINQPQH
>TRBJ1-6|TRBV23-1|TRBD1
ASSHTDRGRVSFVLH
>TRBJ2-3|TRBV4-1|.
ASSKGLSYTQY
>TRBJ2-1|TRBV27|TRBD2
ASSLGLAGDEQF
>TRBJ1-1|TRBV3-1/TRBV3-2|.
ASSQGGGTRAF